Listed here are 31 T cell receptor beta chains from one sample, sequenced in a study of T cells after yellow fever vaccination. Via MiXCR, TCRdb re-called the 5' RACE reads, giving one row per CDR3 protein. The sample has some 260,000 distinct CDR3 sequences, approximately 5.2% seen once. The sequences come from CD4+ T cells sorted from PBMCs, collected on the day of the yellow fever booster vaccination. The receptors shown here come from a man younger than 30 who received the YFV17D yellow fever vaccine.

This clonotype was seen only a few times. This sequence joins TRBV5-6 and TRBJ2-2, with 7 bases matching TRBD2. Germline V CDR1 and CDR2: SGHDT, YYEEEE. With V trimmed by 4 bases and J by 1 base, 4 bases remained unmatched. This CDR3 has 15 amino acids. The CDR3 DNA follows: TGTGCCAGCAGCCGGGACTACCTGAACACCGGGGAGCTGTTTTTT. Translated, it gives CASSRDYLNTGELFF.

This clonotype was counted a few times. The CDR3 DNA follows: TGTGCCAGCAGCCGAAACGGGGGGGGGCGCGAGACCCAGTACTTC. Amino acids: CASSRNGGGRETQYF. The rearrangement uses TRBV3-1 and TRBJ2-5; 8 bases are a match to TRBD2. The CDR3 runs to 15 residues. The ends lost 4 bases at V and 5 bases at J; junction bases unmatched: 9. The V gene's germline CDR1 is LGHDT and CDR2 YNNKEL (reference sequence).

This clonotype was observed a few times. The CDR3 here is CASSYDMNAGYTF. CDR3 sequence (DNA): TGTGCCAGCAGTTACGACATGAATGCCGGCTACACCTTC. This chain joins TRBV6-5 and TRBJ1-2; D not certain. Looked up from germline, CDR1 is MNHEY and CDR2 is SVGAGI. This CDR3 is 13 amino acids long. Trimming took 2 bases from V and 8 from J, leaving 12 bases between them.

There are many counts of this clonotype. The J gene is TRBJ2-1, the V gene TRBV11-2, with D perhaps matching TRBD1 (5 bases). The CDR3 totals 12 residues. Deletions cut 5 bases from V and 10 bases from J, with 12 bases between. Germline V gives CDR1 SGHAT, CDR2 FQNNGV. CDR3 sequence reads: CASSLGDREQFF. The CDR3 coding sequence is TGTGCCAGCAGCCTAGGGGATCGCGAGCAGTTCTTC.

This chain links TRBV30 with TRBJ2-6; no clear D gene. In germline, CDR1 is GTSNPN, CDR2 SVGIG (reference sequence). The V and J ends lost 3 bases and 3 bases respectively, with 9 bases between them. The CDR3 has 14 amino acids. CDR3 amino acids: CAWRIGYGANVLTF. CDR3 coding DNA: TGTGCCTGGAGAATAGGATATGGGGCCAACGTCCTGACTTTC.

This clonotype has a handful of counts. The rearrangement links TRBV20-1 to TRBJ2-7; D may be TRBD1 (5 bases). CDR1 is DFQATT, CDR2 SNEGSKA, per germline (reference sequence). V was shortened by 0 bases and J by 4 bases, with 13 bases between the two germline ends. CDR3 length equals 14 residues. This chain's CDR3 is CSARDSTQGYEQYF. The CDR3 DNA sequence: TGCAGTGCTAGAGACTCGACCCAGGGATACGAGCAGTACTTC.

This clonotype came up many times. This rearrangement joins TRBV18 to TRBJ2-3; tentative D call: TRBD1 (6 bases). This CDR3 is built from 14 residues. The V end was cut by 5 bases, the J end by 3 bases, with 12 bases between. Germline assignment: CDR1 KGHSH and CDR2 LQKENI. This chain's CDR3 is CASSNRVRTDTQYF. In DNA form, the CDR3 reads TGTGCCAGCTCAAACAGGGTTCGAACAGATACGCAGTATTTT.

The chain carries TRBV11-2 and TRBJ2-1, with TRBD2 as a possible D gene (5 bases). CDR1 SGHAT and CDR2 FQNNGV come from the germline V gene. This CDR3 is 13 amino acids long. V was trimmed by 5 bases and J by 10 bases, leaving 15 bases between them. Written as DNA, the CDR3 is TGTGCCAGCAGCGCGGACGGTCCGGGGGAGCAGTTCTTC. Amino acid sequence: CASSADGPGEQFF.

This clonotype was detected only a few times. The chain employs TRBV6-1 and TRBJ1-2; D gene unclear. The CDR3 has 9 residues. V lost 8 bases and J 8 bases, leaving 6 bases between the germline ends. The germline V gene encodes CDR1 MNHNS and CDR2 SASEGT. The CDR3 here is CASGSGYTF. Here the CDR3 DNA reads TGTGCCAGCGGGAGCGGCTACACCTTC.

This clonotype was picked up many times. The CDR3 nucleotides read TGTGCCAGCAGCCAAGACGCCCCCGAAAAACTGTTTTTT. Translating it yields CASSQDAPEKLFF. V gene TRBV4-2 combines with J gene TRBJ1-4, with no clear D. V was cut by 0 bases and J by 8 bases, with 7 bases left in between. This CDR3 is 13 amino acids long. From germline, CDR1 is LGHNA and CDR2 YNFKEQ.

The rearrangement uses TRBV5-1 and TRBJ2-1; D perhaps matches TRBD1 (5 bases). CDR1 and CDR2 from the germline V gene are SGHRS and YFSETQ. V was pared by 3 bases and J by 3 bases, with 7 bases between. The CDR3 sequence is 13 residues long. The CDR3: CASSSDSYNEQFF. CDR3 coding DNA: TGCGCCAGCAGCTCCGACAGCTACAATGAGCAGTTCTTC.

This clonotype was seen a handful of times. The V and J genes are TRBV12-3 or TRBV12-4 and TRBJ2-1, with TRBD2 matching 8 bases. The length of the CDR3 is 13 residues. V shed 6 bases and J 5 bases; nucleotides not matched to a gene: 3. CDR3 amino acids: CASRIAGNNEQFF. The CDR3 DNA is TGTGCCAGCAGAATAGCGGGGAACAATGAGCAGTTCTTC.

This clonotype turned up a few times. Its ends do not fully match the called genes, so a read error is possible. This CDR3 reads CSASRGEVVAF. CDR3 DNA sequence: TGCAGTGCTTCCCGGGGGGAGGTTGTCGCCTTC. This chain joins TRBV20-1 and TRBJ1-2, with D tentatively TRBD1 (5 bases). The CDR3 runs to 11 residues. Germline V gives CDR1 DFQATT, CDR2 SNEGSKA (reference sequence).

In its sample, this clonotype was seen many times. The chain joins TRBV18 to TRBJ1-1; the D is unclear. Trimming shortened V by 5 bases and J by 8 bases, and 9 bases separated the two germline ends. Germline lookup yields CDR1 KGHSH and CDR2 LQKENI. This CDR3 contains 11 residues. CDR3 coding DNA: TGTGCCAGCTCATCGACGTTCGAAGCTTTCTTT. This gives the protein CASSSTFEAFF.

This clonotype was detected many times. V is TRBV5-1 and J is TRBJ2-1, with D perhaps TRBD1 (6 bases). Per the germline V gene, CDR1 is SGHRS and CDR2 is YFSETQ. The CDR3 totals 16 residues. V was pared by 4 bases and J by 7 bases, with 21 bases between. CDR3 loop: CASSITTGLVLNEQFF. The CDR3 DNA reads TGCGCCAGCAGCATAACCACAGGGTTGGTGTTGAATGAGCAGTTCTTC.

This sequence joins TRBV10-3 and TRBJ1-5, with 9 bases matching TRBD1. CDR1 is ENHRY and CDR2 is SYGVKD in the germline V gene. This CDR3 spans 13 amino acids. After removal of 6 bases from V and 5 bases from J, the junction contained 2 bases not matched to a gene. CDR3 sequence reads: CAISTGGDQPQHF. In DNA, the CDR3 is TGTGCCATCAGCACAGGGGGCGATCAGCCCCAGCATTTT.

This clonotype was seen a handful of times. The chain couples TRBV12-3 or TRBV12-4 to TRBJ1-1; 12 nucleotides align to TRBD1. J was trimmed by 11 bases and V by 6 bases; bases with no gene match: 13. The CDR3 sequence is 15 residues long. The CDR3 loop reads CASSPGTGGVGGAFF. CDR3 nucleotide sequence: TGTGCCAGCAGCCCCGGGACAGGGGGCGTGGGGGGGGCTTTCTTT.

This clonotype was counted only a few times. The V gene is TRBV6-2 or TRBV6-3, the J gene TRBJ2-7; D unresolved. The CDR3 runs 12 residues. Deletions cut 6 bases from V and 7 bases from J, with 13 bases between. The germline gives CDR1 MNHEY, CDR2 SVGEGT. The CDR3 region is CASSRTRVEQYF. The CDR3 DNA reads TGTGCCAGCAGCCGAACCCGGGTTGAGCAGTACTTC.

This clonotype was seen only a few times. The J gene is TRBJ2-5, the V gene TRBV5-4; D not certain. Trimming left V 7 bases short and J 4 bases short, with 14 bases between. CDR3 length equals 13 residues. Germline CDR1 and CDR2: SGHNT and YYREEE (reference sequence). CDR3: CASGLRDGETQYF. CDR3 in DNA: TGTGCCAGCGGTCTTAGGGATGGAGAGACCCAGTACTTC.

The chain recombines TRBV6-5 with TRBJ2-5, with D uncertain. Trimming removed 2 bases from V and 5 bases from J, with 12 bases in between. Looked up from germline, CDR1 is MNHEY and CDR2 is SVGAGI. The CDR3 consists of 14 residues. In nucleotides, the CDR3 is TGTGCCAGCAGTTACAACGGAGATTGGGAGACCCAGTACTTC. It translates to CASSYNGDWETQYF.

This clonotype was recorded at least ten times. This chain's CDR3 is CASSQVARTNTEAFF. The CDR3 DNA is TGCGCCAGCAGCCAAGTAGCCAGGACGAACACTGAAGCTTTCTTT. V and J are TRBV4-3 and TRBJ1-1; D remains unclear. The CDR3 runs to 15 residues. Germline lookup yields CDR1 LGHNA and CDR2 YSLEER. Trimming shortened V by 1 base and J by 1 base, and 10 bases separated the two germline ends.

A few counts support this clonotype. The chain links TRBV5-1 to TRBJ2-2, with D perhaps given as TRBD1 or TRBD2 (5 bases each). The length of the CDR3 is 15 residues. Germline CDR1 SGHRS, CDR2 YFSETQ. The germline V and J ends were trimmed by 2 bases and 5 bases, with 13 bases remaining between them. The CDR3 region has the DNA TGCGCCAGCAGCTTAGGGGACCTAGGAACCGGGGAGCTGTTTTTT. This sequence encodes CASSLGDLGTGELFF.

This clonotype was counted a few times. The chain uses TRBV7-8 and TRBJ1-4; the D gene is possibly TRBD1 (6 bases). In germline, CDR1 is SGHVS, CDR2 FQNEAQ. The CDR3 totals 16 residues. V shed 1 base and J shed 4 bases, with 13 bases lying between them. The CDR3 nucleotides are TGTGCCAGCAGCTTAGGGGGGGCGCAGAGTAATGAAAAACTGTTTTTT. This encodes CASSLGGAQSNEKLFF.

This clonotype was observed a handful of times. The chain links TRBV28 to TRBJ2-2; 7 nucleotides line up with TRBD1. The CDR3 contains 15 residues. V lost 0 bases, J lost 7 bases, and 5 bases stayed unmatched. The germline CDR1 and CDR2 sequences are MDHEN and SYDVKM. The CDR3 coding sequence is TGTGCCAGCAGTTTATGGGCAGGGGGTAACGGGGAGCTGTTTTTT. Amino acids: CASSLWAGGNGELFF.

This clonotype was seen many times. This chain uses TRBV5-1 with TRBJ2-3; D perhaps matches TRBD1 (7 bases). Trimming pared 1 base from V and 0 bases from J, leaving 12 bases between. Looked up from germline, CDR1 is SGHRS and CDR2 is YFSETQ. This CDR3 region has 16 residues. The CDR3 DNA follows: TGCGCCAGCAGCTTGATGGAGGGGGCCAGCACAGATACGCAGTATTTT. This gives the protein CASSLMEGASTDTQYF.

This clonotype was detected ten times or more. J is TRBJ1-1 and V is TRBV4-3; D gene ambiguous. Trimming removed 4 bases from V and 6 bases from J, with 9 bases in between. Germline V gene data show CDR1 as LGHNA and CDR2 as YSLEER. This CDR3 region has 12 residues. CDR3 sequence reads: CASSLGRAEAFF. The CDR3 nucleotides are TGCGCCAGCAGCCTCGGACGCGCTGAAGCTTTCTTT.

This clonotype was detected a few times. The chain links TRBV6-5 to TRBJ1-3, with D unresolved. Germline CDR1 is MNHEY and CDR2 is SVGAGI. The CDR3 contains 15 residues. With 0 bases removed from V and 5 bases from J, the gap between germline ends came to 11 bases. Here the CDR3 reads CASSYSGSPRNTIYF. In DNA form, the CDR3 reads TGTGCCAGCAGTTACTCAGGGAGCCCACGAAACACCATATATTTT.

This clonotype was counted between two and nine times. This chain links TRBV9 with TRBJ1-1; 7 bases match TRBD1. The CDR3 sequence is 15 residues long. V shed 3 bases, J shed 6 bases, and the junction held 11 bases outside the gene matches. Per germline, CDR1 SGDLS and CDR2 YYNGEE. CDR3: CASSATGVRASEAFF. Written as DNA, the CDR3 is TGTGCCAGCAGCGCTACAGGGGTGAGGGCCTCTGAAGCTTTCTTT. Full variable domain (rest looked up from reference TRBV9 and TRBJ1-1): DSGVTQTPKHLITATGQRVTLRCSPRSGDLSVYWYQQSLDQGLQFLIQYYNGEERAKGNILERFSAQQFPDLHSELNLSSLELGDSALYFCASSATGVRASEAFFGQGTRLTVV.

This clonotype was observed many times. The chain employs TRBV7-2 and TRBJ2-7, with no clear D. This CDR3 spans 12 amino acids. Looked up from germline, CDR1 is SGHTA and CDR2 is FQGNSA. V was clipped by 6 bases and J by 2 bases, with 8 bases between them. The CDR3 protein is CASSSSPYEQYF. The CDR3 coding sequence is TGTGCCAGCAGTTCCAGCCCCTACGAGCAGTACTTC.

CDR3 sequence (DNA): TGTGCCAGCAGCGTCGGGGGGGCCGAAGATACGCAGTATTTT. Its translation is CASSVGGAEDTQYF. This rearrangement joins TRBV7-2 to TRBJ2-3; 8 bases map to TRBD2. The CDR3 has 14 residues. Germline trimming cut 5 bases from V and 5 bases from J; bases unmatched to any gene: 6. The germline CDR1 and CDR2 sequences are SGHTA and FQGNSA.

This clonotype was recorded many times. The chain links TRBV30 to TRBJ2-3; D may be TRBD1 or TRBD2 (5 bases each). Germline loops: CDR1 GTSNPN, CDR2 SVGIG (reference sequence). This CDR3 comprises 14 residues. Trimming removed 2 bases from V and 1 base from J, with 10 bases in between. In DNA form, the CDR3 reads TGTGCCTGGAGTAGTGGGGGTGGCACAGATACGCAGTATTTT. Translation: CAWSSGGGTDTQYF.